This passage covers 28 T cell receptor beta chains from one sample sequenced in a study of blood T cells in healthy people across ages. The use of a sample-barcoded 5' primer and a J-beta primer mix characterized a second PCR of about 7 to 12 cycles. TCRdb re-derived calls from the 5' RACE reads in MiXCR, one entry per CDR3 protein. The sample records more than 1,400,000 distinct CDR3 sequences, 35% to 45% being singletons. Source material: blood. The receptors originated from a woman aged 18-30 years in good health.

This clonotype was counted ten times or more. The CDR3 region has the DNA TGTGCCAGCAGTGTGTCGGGCAGCTACAATGAGCAGTTCTTC. This codes for CASSVSGSYNEQFF. The chain links TRBV2 to TRBJ2-1; no definite D call. This CDR3 spans 14 amino acids. The V and J ends lost 4 bases and 3 bases respectively, with 10 bases between them. CDR1 and CDR2 from the germline V gene are SNHLY and FYNNEI.

The J gene is TRBJ2-5, the V gene TRBV10-3; D may be TRBD1 (5 bases). Germline CDR1 ENHRY, CDR2 SYGVKD. With 2 bases removed from V and 1 base from J, the gap between germline ends came to 8 bases. The CDR3 extends over 14 amino acids. This chain's CDR3 is CAISEGAGQETQYF. The CDR3 DNA reads TGTGCCATCAGTGAGGGGGCTGGCCAAGAGACCCAGTACTTC.

The chain links TRBV6-5 to TRBJ2-4, with a weak D call TRBD2 (7 bases). Trimming took 6 bases from V and 15 from J, leaving 21 bases between them. This CDR3 region has 13 residues. Germline V lookup: CDR1 MNHEY, CDR2 SVGAGI. The CDR3 bases are TGTGCCAGCAGGCCCTTTGGGGGGGGCGATGGGTACTTC. Encoded protein: CASRPFGGGDGYF.

This clonotype has a handful of counts. V usage is TRBV30 and J usage is TRBJ2-5; D gene ambiguous. There are 15 residues in the CDR3. With 1 base removed from V and 0 bases from J, the gap between germline ends came to 12 bases. The germline V gene encodes CDR1 GTSNPN and CDR2 SVGIG (reference sequence). CDR3 DNA sequence: TGTGCCTGGAGTGCAGGACGGAAGTACCAAGAGACCCAGTACTTC. Its translation: CAWSAGRKYQETQYF.

The chain uses TRBV3-1 and TRBJ1-6; no clear D gene. V was cut by 0 bases and J by 9 bases, with 12 bases left in between. The CDR3 runs 15 residues. Germline V gives CDR1 LGHDT, CDR2 YNNKEL (reference sequence). This CDR3 is CASSQDPGSVSPLHF. The CDR3 coding sequence is TGTGCCAGCAGCCAAGATCCGGGAAGCGTTTCACCCCTCCACTTT.

The chain uses TRBV4-2 and TRBJ1-4, with 7 bases that match TRBD1. This CDR3 spans 13 amino acids. J lost 12 bases, V lost 0 bases, and 4 bases had no gene match. Germline CDR1 and CDR2: LGHNA and YNFKEQ. The CDR3 DNA follows: TGTGCCAGCAGCCAAGAACTCAGGGGGGAACTGTTTTTT. It yields the protein CASSQELRGELFF.

Only a few counts were recorded for this clonotype. This rearrangement joins TRBV3-1 to TRBJ2-1; TRBD2 matches 15 bases. Germline CDR1 reads LGHDT; CDR2 reads YNNKEL (reference sequence). This CDR3 has 17 amino acids. With V trimmed by 4 bases and J by 6 bases, 7 bases remained unmatched. The CDR3 here is CASSLWTSGGAGNEQFF. CDR3 in DNA: TGTGCCAGCAGCCTCTGGACTAGCGGGGGGGCCGGCAATGAGCAGTTCTTC.

This clonotype has just a few counts. This chain uses TRBV6-2 or TRBV6-3 with TRBJ2-5, with 8 bases that match TRBD2. The V segment lost 5 bases and the J segment 4 bases; nucleotides outside the gene matches: 6. CDR1 and CDR2 from the germline V gene are MNHEY and SVGEGT. The CDR3 has 14 residues. The DNA of the CDR3 is TGTGCCAGCAGTGCCGGGACTAGGAGAGAGACCCAGTACTTC. Translation gives CASSAGTRRETQYF.

This clonotype showed up many times. The chain recombines TRBV11-2 with TRBJ2-5, with no clear D. The better agreement between TRBJ2-7 and the DNA end casts doubt on the J call. The CDR3 sequence is 14 residues long. Germline loops: CDR1 SGHAT, CDR2 FQNNGV. CDR3 residues: CASSPGQRFYEQYF. CDR3 sequence (DNA): TGTGCCAGCAGCCCCGGGCAGAGGTTTTACGAGCAGTACTTC.

The chain carries TRBV20-1 and TRBJ2-7; 9 nucleotides line up with TRBD2. Germline V gene lookup returns CDR1 DFQATT and CDR2 SNEGSKA (reference sequence). The CDR3 covers 14 residues. With 4 bases clipped from V and 2 bases from J, the junction kept 6 bases outside the gene matches. The CDR3 protein is CSANSGGLPYEQYF. The CDR3 bases are TGCAGTGCTAATAGCGGGGGACTACCCTACGAGCAGTACTTC.

The genes are TRBV10-3 and TRBJ1-4; D possibly corresponds to TRBD1 (5 bases). V was cut by 2 bases and J by 7 bases, with 17 bases left in between. CDR1 is ENHRY, CDR2 SYGVKD, per germline. The CDR3 runs 16 residues. CDR3 protein: CAISEPSGGSREKLFF. The CDR3 DNA follows: TGTGCCATCAGTGAGCCCAGTGGGGGGAGTCGTGAAAAACTGTTTTTT.

This clonotype was counted at least ten times. The rearrangement uses TRBV29-1 and TRBJ1-6; D might be TRBD1 (6 bases). The CDR3 length is 13 residues. Deletions cut 7 bases from V and 5 bases from J, with 12 bases between. CDR1 and CDR2 (germline): SQVTM, ANQGSEA. Here the CDR3 reads CSASTGDNSPLHF. CDR3 nucleotides: TGCAGCGCCTCGACAGGAGATAATTCACCCCTCCACTTT.

CDR3 sequence: CAWSVIQTNYGYTF. CDR3 bases: TGTGCCTGGAGTGTAATTCAGACTAACTATGGCTACACCTTC. V and J are TRBV30 and TRBJ1-2; no clear D. There are 14 residues in the CDR3. Germline V gene lookup returns CDR1 GTSNPN and CDR2 SVGIG (reference sequence). The V and J ends lost 0 bases and 0 bases respectively, with 8 bases between them.

This clonotype occurred once. This chain links TRBV6-1 with TRBJ1-2; TRBD1 is a possible D gene (5 bases). CDR3 length: 13 residues. The germline V gene encodes CDR1 MNHNS and CDR2 SASEGT. V was trimmed by 7 bases and J by 2 bases, leaving 11 bases between them. The chain's CDR3 is CASTRALNYGYTF. The CDR3 bases are TGTGCCAGCACCAGGGCGTTAAACTATGGCTACACCTTC.

The rearrangement links TRBV7-2 to TRBJ2-3, with TRBD2 matching over 15 bases. This CDR3 region has 19 residues. Germline V gives CDR1 SGHTA, CDR2 FQGNSA. The J segment lost 0 bases and the V segment lost 2 bases, leaving 6 bases of the junction unmatched. This CDR3 reads CASSLRTSGRGPSTDTQYF. In nucleotides, the CDR3 is TGTGCCAGCAGCTTACGGACTAGCGGGAGGGGGCCTAGCACAGATACGCAGTATTTT.

The rearrangement uses TRBV20-1 and TRBJ2-1, with D maybe TRBD2 (6 bases). Trimming took 0 bases from V and 3 from J, leaving 18 bases between them. Germline CDR1 reads DFQATT; CDR2 reads SNEGSKA (reference sequence). The CDR3 extends over 17 amino acids. CDR3 bases: TGCAGTGCTAGAGATCTCGGGACTCGATCCCTCTACAATGAGCAGTTCTTC. It yields the protein CSARDLGTRSLYNEQFF.

On this clonotype itself: The junction shows a germline mismatch at one end, possibly a read error. The J gene is TRBJ2-5, the V gene TRBV7-9; 8 positions agree with TRBD1. The DNA end is more similar to TRBJ2-7, so the J call may be wrong. Germline lookup yields CDR1 SEHNR and CDR2 FQNEAQ (reference sequence). This CDR3 comprises 15 residues. CDR3 coding DNA: TGTACCAGCAGACCAAATTCAGGGGGCGGTTACGAGCAGTACTTC. This codes for CTSRPNSGGGYEQYF.

The rearrangement links TRBV7-6 to TRBJ2-5; the D gene is possibly TRBD2 (5 bases). Trimming took 2 bases from V and 4 from J, leaving 11 bases between them. In germline, CDR1 is SGHVS, CDR2 FNYEAQ. CDR3 length: 14 residues. Here the CDR3 reads CASSLQAVAETQYF. The CDR3 region has the DNA TGTGCCAGCAGCTTACAAGCGGTGGCAGAGACCCAGTACTTC.

The chain links TRBV7-9 to TRBJ1-4; a weak D match, TRBD1 (5 bases). The CDR3 loop spans 15 amino acids. The germline V gene encodes CDR1 SEHNR and CDR2 FQNEAQ (reference sequence). Trimming removed 5 bases at V and 4 bases at J, with 14 bases between. This CDR3 reads CASSEAGGFNEKLFF. CDR3 sequence (DNA): TGTGCCAGCAGCGAGGCGGGGGGATTTAATGAAAAACTGTTTTTT.

This sequence joins TRBV21-1 and TRBJ1-5; no DNA check was done on the table's D call, TRBD1. TRBV21-1 is annotated as a pseudogene. The CDR3 contains 16 residues. This CDR3 reads CASSRRDRDDGQPQHF. The CDR3 DNA is TGTGCCAGCAGCAGACGAGACAGGGATGATGGTCAGCCCCAGCATTTT.

The chain employs TRBV30 and TRBJ2-7; TRBD2 aligns across 7 bases. V lost 2 bases, J lost 1 base, and 11 bases stayed unmatched. From germline, CDR1 is GTSNPN and CDR2 SVGIG (reference sequence). This CDR3 is 16 amino acids long. The chain's CDR3 is CAWSSIGRAGSYEQYF. In nucleotides, the CDR3 is TGTGCCTGGAGTAGTATTGGGAGGGCCGGTTCCTACGAGCAGTACTTC.

This CDR3 reads CSARVPRLYEQYF. The CDR3 DNA reads as TGCAGTGCTAGGGTCCCGCGGCTCTACGAGCAGTACTTC. The chain employs TRBV20-1 and TRBJ2-7; D call uncertain. The germline V gene has CDR1 DFQATT and CDR2 SNEGSKA (reference sequence). V was pared by 3 bases and J by 3 bases, with 12 bases between. This CDR3 comprises 13 residues.

The chain couples TRBV30 to TRBJ1-1; D ambiguous. Per the germline V gene, CDR1 is GTSNPN and CDR2 is SVGIG (reference sequence). V was shortened by 0 bases and J by 1 base, with 9 bases between the two germline ends. The CDR3 sequence is 14 residues long. The CDR3 is CAWSVPAKNTEAFF. The DNA of the CDR3 is TGTGCCTGGAGTGTACCGGCAAAGAACACTGAAGCTTTCTTT.

The table lists this clonotype with a few counts. The rearrangement joins TRBV20-1 to TRBJ2-1, with a possible D match to TRBD1 (6 bases). CDR3 length equals 13 residues. Trimming left V 7 bases short and J 0 bases short, with 10 bases between. Germline V CDR1 and CDR2: DFQATT, SNEGSKA (reference sequence). CDR3 residues: CSVQGISYNEQFF. The CDR3 DNA is TGCAGTGTTCAGGGGATCTCCTACAATGAGCAGTTCTTC.

This clonotype was seen a handful of times. The chain uses TRBV15 and TRBJ2-7; D is possibly TRBD1 or TRBD2 (5 bases each). CDR1 LNHNV and CDR2 YYDKDF come from the germline V gene (reference sequence). This CDR3 contains 16 residues. The V end lost 0 bases, the J end lost 3 bases, and 15 bases lay between the germline ends. In DNA form, the CDR3 reads TGTGCCACCAGCAGAGATTTGGGGGTTAGTGACTACGAGCAGTACTTC. Protein sequence: CATSRDLGVSDYEQYF.

DNA for the CDR3: TGTGCCGCCCGGGACAGGAGCGTAATTAGGACTAGCAGATACACAGATACGCAGTATTTT. This encodes CAARDRSVIRTSRYTDTQYF. This chain links TRBV2 with TRBJ2-3; D may match TRBD1 or TRBD2 (8 bases each). Deletions cut 11 bases from V and 2 bases from J, with 35 bases between. Germline CDR1 is SNHLY and CDR2 is FYNNEI. This CDR3 contains 20 residues. Full variable domain (remainder filled in from reference TRBV2 and TRBJ2-3): EPEVTQTPSHQVTQMGQEVILRCVPISNHLYFYWYRQILGQKVEFLVSFYNNEISEKSEIFDDQFSVERPDGSNFTLKIRSTKLEDSAMYFCAARDRSVIRTSRYTDTQYFGPGTRLTVL.

V and J are TRBV5-1 and TRBJ2-1, with a possible D match to TRBD2 (5 bases). Germline-derived CDR1 and CDR2 are SGHRS and YFSETQ. There are 15 residues in the CDR3. Trimming left V 0 bases short and J 5 bases short, with 12 bases between. The CDR3 loop reads CASSLDPGMNNEQFF. Here the CDR3 DNA reads TGCGCCAGCAGCTTGGATCCGGGGATGAACAATGAGCAGTTCTTC.

This clonotype came up a few times. This sequence joins TRBV20-1 and TRBJ2-7; D gene unclear. The CDR3 contains 10 residues. Germline V gene lookup returns CDR1 DFQATT and CDR2 SNEGSKA (reference sequence). Here the CDR3 reads CRPLKYEQYF. The CDR3 DNA sequence: TGCAGGCCCTTAAAATACGAGCAGTACTTC.